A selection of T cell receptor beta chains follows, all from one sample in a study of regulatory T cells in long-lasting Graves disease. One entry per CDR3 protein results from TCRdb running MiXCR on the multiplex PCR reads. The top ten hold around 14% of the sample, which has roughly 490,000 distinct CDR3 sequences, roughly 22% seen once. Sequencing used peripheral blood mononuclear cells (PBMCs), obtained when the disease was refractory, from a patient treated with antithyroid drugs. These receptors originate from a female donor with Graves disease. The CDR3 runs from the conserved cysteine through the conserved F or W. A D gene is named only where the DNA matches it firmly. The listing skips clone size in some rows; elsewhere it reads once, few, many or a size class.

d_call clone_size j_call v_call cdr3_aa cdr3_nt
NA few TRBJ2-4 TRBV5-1 CASSGGAGAAKNIQYF TGCGCCAGCAGCGGCGGCGCTGGGGCGGCCAAAAACATTCAGTACTTC
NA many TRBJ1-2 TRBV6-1 CASSPTGLGAYGYTF TGTGCCAGCAGTCCTACAGGACTGGGGGCCTATGGCTACACCTTC
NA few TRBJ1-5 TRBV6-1 CASSIEYSNQPQHF TGTGCCAGCAGTATAGAATATAGCAATCAGCCCCAGCATTTT
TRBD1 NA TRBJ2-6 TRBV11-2 CASSSNRGWANVLTF TGTGCCAGCAGCTCAAACAGGGGGTGGGCCAACGTCCTGACTTTC
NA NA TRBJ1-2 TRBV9 CASSATSGSHGYTF TGTGCCAGCAGCGCTACTTCCGGGAGCCATGGCTACACCTTC
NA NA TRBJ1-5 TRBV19 CASSTGAGLQPQHF TGTGCCAGTTCCACCGGGGCAGGGTTACAGCCCCAGCATTTT
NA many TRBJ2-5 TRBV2 CASSDDYQETQYF TGTGCCAGCAGTGACGATTACCAAGAGACCCAGTACTTC
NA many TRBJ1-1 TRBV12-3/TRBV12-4 CASSPQRNTEAFF TGTGCCAGCAGTCCTCAGAGAAACACTGAAGCTTTCTTT
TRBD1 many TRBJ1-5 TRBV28 CASRGTGVHQPQHF TGTGCCAGCAGGGGGACAGGGGTACATCAGCCCCAGCATTTT
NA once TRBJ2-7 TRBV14 CASSQERRGWGAYEQYF TGTGCCAGCAGCCAAGAACGGAGGGGATGGGGTGCCTACGAGCAGTACTTC
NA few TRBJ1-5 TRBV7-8 CASSLEANLYSNQPQHF TGTGCCAGCAGCTTAGAGGCAAACCTGTATAGCAATCAGCCCCAGCATTTT
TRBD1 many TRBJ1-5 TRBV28 CANSFFIGQGDNQPQHF TGTGCCAACAGTTTTTTTATTGGACAGGGGGACAATCAGCCCCAGCATTTT
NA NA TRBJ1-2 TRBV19 CAGTSLVWTALGYGYTF TGTGCCGGTACCTCCTTAGTGTGGACCGCCTTAGGCTATGGCTACACCTTC
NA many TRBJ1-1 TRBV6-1 CASSSKGHKNTEAFF TGTGCCAGCAGTAGCAAGGGACATAAGAACACTGAAGCTTTCTTT
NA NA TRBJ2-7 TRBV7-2 CASSLAPRGAYEQYF TGTGCCAGCAGCTTAGCGCCCAGGGGGGCCTACGAGCAGTACTTC